The clone carrying this TCR beta chain appeared a few times. This sample was taken from a study of blood T cell repertoires in COVID-19. In the study overall: From the United States, Italy and Spain came samples of acute and convalescent COVID-19.

In the original workflow: Amplification of reference gene primers provided the estimated nucleated cell counts. Here immunoSEQ multiplex PCR was the method, and the copy in TCRdb shows in-frame clones only, minus some. D and trimming were read from the DNA, whereas the V and J calls and clone size are those reported in that table. The table lists 200,000 to 300,000 clones, 88% of them singletons, with roughly 0.8% in the top ten. Deletions cut 2 bases from V and 13 bases from J, with 21 bases between. Germline-derived CDR1 and CDR2 are MNHNS and SASEGT. The CDR3 consists of 16 residues. Sequences were obtained from peripheral blood. The chain combines TRBV6-1 with TRBJ1-6, with D possibly matching TRBD1 (5 bases). This receptor was taken from a woman in her thirties with acute or convalescent COVID-19. The CDR3 coding sequence is TGTGCCAGCAGTGAATCGTCGGCGTCAGGGTCGGCTCCCCTCCACTTT. Its protein is CASSESSASGSAPLHF.